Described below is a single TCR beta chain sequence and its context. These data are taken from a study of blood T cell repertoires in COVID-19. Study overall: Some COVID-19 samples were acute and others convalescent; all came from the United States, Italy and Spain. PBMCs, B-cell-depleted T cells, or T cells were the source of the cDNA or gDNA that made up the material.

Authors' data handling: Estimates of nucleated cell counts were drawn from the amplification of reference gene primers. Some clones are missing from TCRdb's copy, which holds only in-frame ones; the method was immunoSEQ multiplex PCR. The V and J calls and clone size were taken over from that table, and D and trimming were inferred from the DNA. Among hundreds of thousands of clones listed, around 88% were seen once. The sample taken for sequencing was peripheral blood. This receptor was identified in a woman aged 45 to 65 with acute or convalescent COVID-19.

The CDR3 DNA reads TGCGCCAGCAGGGGACAGGTGAACACTGAAGCTTTCTTT. Protein product: CASRGQVNTEAFF. J is TRBJ1-1 and V is TRBV10-2, with 8 nucleotides matching TRBD1. CDR1 and CDR2 from the germline V gene are WSHSY and SAAADI. V was clipped by 6 bases and J by 0 bases; unmatched bases: 0. The CDR3 runs to 13 residues.